This T cell receptor beta chain appears in the sequencing data of a study of T cells expressing NK-cell markers. Whole-study findings and limits: Similarly, these clonotypes led the CD3+CD56-NKG2C+ fraction as well in several donors.

After re-calling the 5' RACE reads, TCRdb lists one entry per CDR3 protein, DNA absent. The sample table includes 300,000 to 450,000 distinct CDR3 sequences. In regard to this clonotype: As yet, its antigen is unknown.

The CDR3 extends over 15 amino acids. Looked up from germline, CDR1 is SGDLS and CDR2 is YYNGEE. The J gene is TRBJ1-2, the V gene TRBV9; TCRdb's D call, TRBD1, is unchecked because there is no DNA. The source is a man aged 18-75 years in good health. The sample was blood T cells: a sorted CD56 or NKG2C T cell subset, CD4+ or CD8+ T cells, or bulk PBMC T cells (not recorded which). The CDR3: CASSFQTGTNYGYTF.